Listed here are 19 T cell receptor beta chains from one sample, sequenced in a study of CXCR3-negative and CXCR3-positive naive CD8 T cells. The study made its TRB cDNA libraries by 5' RACE, adding UMI labels. TCRdb reprocessed the 5' RACE reads, keeping one entry per CDR3 protein, no DNA. The sample's table shows tens of thousands of distinct CDR3 sequences. Source material: naive CXCR3- CD8+ T cells from blood. Regarding subset: CD45RO-CCR7+CD27+CD95- naive CD8+ T cells lacking CXCR3 (TNR3-). The receptor source for this set is a human donor in good health. Some clones in this sample may be carry-over from other donors' samples.

In terms of frequency, this clonotype is medium-sized. The V call is TRBV28, the J call TRBJ2-3; there is no DNA to check the TCRdb D call of TRBD1. CDR1 is MDHEN, CDR2 SYDVKM, per germline. The CDR3 length is 14 residues. The CDR3 reads CASSSQGFTDTQYF.

The V and J genes are TRBV28 and TRBJ2-4; TCRdb proposes TRBD1, but this gene call is untestable without DNA. The germline V gene encodes CDR1 MDHEN and CDR2 SYDVKM. This CDR3 has 14 residues. CDR3 region: CASSPRDGAYIQYF.

This rearrangement joins TRBV9 to TRBJ2-7; as DNA is missing, the TRBD1 call by TCRdb cannot be tested. Per germline, CDR1 SGDLS and CDR2 YYNGEE. CDR3 length: 13 amino acids. This CDR3 is CASSAGQGMEQYF.

Judged by frequency, this clonotype is medium-sized. V usage is TRBV7-6 and J usage is TRBJ2-7; TCRdb gives TRBD1 as the D gene, but with no DNA this cannot be confirmed. CDR1 is SGHVS, CDR2 FNYEAQ, per germline. CDR3 size: 15 residues. The CDR3 reads CASSPGTGPTYEQYF. Looking up the rest from reference TRBV7-6 and TRBJ2-7 gives the full variable domain: GAGVSQSPRYKVTKRGQDVALRCDPISGHVSLYWYRQALGQGPEFLTYFNYEAQQDKSGLPNDRFSAERPEGSISTLTIQRTEQRDSAMYRCASSPGTGPTYEQYFGPGTRLTVT.

The chain carries TRBV3-1 and TRBJ2-1; the TRBD1 assignment by TCRdb is unverifiable without DNA. This CDR3 has 17 amino acids. CDR1 is LGHDT, CDR2 YNNKEL, per germline (reference sequence). CDR3 protein: CASSPYGQDEPYNEQFF.

V is TRBV28 and J is TRBJ2-5. This CDR3 has 14 residues. Germline assignment: CDR1 MDHEN and CDR2 SYDVKM. The CDR3 reads CASSLFRDQETQYF.

The chain joins TRBV7-2 to TRBJ2-1. The CDR3 has 16 residues. The germline gives CDR1 SGHTA, CDR2 FQGNSA. The CDR3 loop reads CASSLLGYGSYNEQFF.

V usage is TRBV7-2 and J usage is TRBJ1-1; TCRdb gives TRBD1 as the D gene, but with no DNA this cannot be confirmed. The CDR3 consists of 14 residues. CDR1 and CDR2 (germline): SGHTA, FQGNSA. CDR3 loop: CASSWTGVRTEAFF.

V usage is TRBV9 and J usage is TRBJ2-1. This CDR3 is 15 amino acids long. CDR1 SGDLS and CDR2 YYNGEE come from the germline V gene. Here the CDR3 reads CASSVVGSAYNEQFF.

V is TRBV7-9 and J is TRBJ1-2. Looked up from germline, CDR1 is SEHNR and CDR2 is FQNEAQ (reference sequence). This CDR3 contains 12 residues. Here the CDR3 reads CASSSDLNGYTF. Variable domain in full (rest from reference TRBV7-9 and TRBJ1-2): DTGVSQNPRHKITKRGQNVTFRCDPISEHNRLYWYRQTLGQGPEFLTYFQNEAQLEKSRLLSDRFSAERPKGSFSTLEIQRTEQGDSAMYLCASSSDLNGYTFGSGTRLTVV.

V is TRBV5-6 and J is TRBJ1-4; the TCRdb call, TRBD1, lacks DNA for checking. CDR1 SGHDT and CDR2 YYEEEE come from the germline V gene. This CDR3 has 14 residues. CDR3 amino acids: CASSLGTPGEKLFF.

This chain uses TRBV7-9 with TRBJ2-7; TCRdb reports TRBD1, a call that lacks DNA to check it against. The CDR3 runs to 14 residues. Germline V lookup: CDR1 SEHNR, CDR2 FQNEAQ (reference sequence). This CDR3 reads CASSLGRTTYEQYF.

V and J are TRBV7-9 and TRBJ1-1. Germline V CDR1 and CDR2: SEHNR, FQNEAQ (reference sequence). The CDR3 consists of 13 residues. The CDR3 here is CASSSPLNTEAFF.

The chain couples TRBV6-1 to TRBJ2-7; the D call of TRBD1 rests on TCRdb alone, since no DNA is present to check it. In germline, CDR1 is MNHNS, CDR2 SASEGT. There are 14 residues in the CDR3. CDR3 sequence: CASRYMSGLAEQYF.

J is TRBJ2-3 and V is TRBV12-3 or TRBV12-4; TCRdb's D call, TRBD2, is unchecked because there is no DNA. CDR3 length: 16 amino acids. The CDR3 loop is CASSSEREPHTDTQYF.

V gene TRBV7-2 combines with J gene TRBJ2-7; the TCRdb call, TRBD1, lacks DNA for checking. CDR3 length: 15 residues. CDR1 is SGHTA, CDR2 FQGNSA, per germline. The CDR3 loop is CASSHMGGDSYEQYF. Combining the CDR3 with reference TRBV7-2 and TRBJ2-7 gives the whole variable domain GAGVSQSPSNKVTEKGKDVELRCDPISGHTALYWYRQSLGQGLEFLIYFQGNSAPDKSGLPSDRFSAERTGGSVSTLTIQRTQQEDSAVYLCASSHMGGDSYEQYFGPGTRLTVT.

This chain joins TRBV7-2 and TRBJ1-2; TCRdb calls TRBD1, which cannot be checked without DNA. The CDR3 extends over 13 amino acids. CDR1 SGHTA and CDR2 FQGNSA come from the germline V gene. CDR3 sequence: CASTWGGLYGYTF.

This chain links TRBV6-5 with TRBJ2-7; there is no DNA to check the TCRdb D call of TRBD1. The germline CDR1 and CDR2 sequences are MNHEY and SVGAGI. This CDR3 is built from 15 residues. This CDR3 is CASSYTPDSSYEQYF.

V and J are TRBV12-3 or TRBV12-4 and TRBJ1-5; TCRdb returns TRBD1, unconfirmable since there is no DNA. This CDR3 comprises 14 residues. The CDR3 is CASSPGTSNQPQHF.